A single sample is the source of the 21 T cell receptor beta chains below, sequenced in a study of a mutant IDH1 vaccine in newly diagnosed glioma. Antigens for these TCRs are unknown. Time point noted: week 47, end of study. Each vaccine dose was 300 ug of mutant IDH1 20-mer peptide, with topical imiquimod. This table comes from immunoSEQ multiplex PCR, and its TCRdb copy is limited to in-frame clones, with some not included. This repertoire shows roughly 86,000 clones, over 85% found once; its top ten account for approximately 0.8%. Specimen: PBMCs, collected from a glioma patient whose treatment included an IDH1 peptide vaccine. All receptors come from a woman in her 50s with glioma.

The chain is built from TRBV18 and TRBJ1-2, with D hard to call. CDR1 is KGHSH, CDR2 LQKENI, per germline. The CDR3 runs 16 residues. The V end lost 0 bases, the J end lost 2 bases, and 13 bases lay between the germline ends. The CDR3 loop reads CASSPPLVTSNYGYTF. The CDR3 DNA reads as TGTGCCAGCTCACCACCTCTGGTAACATCGAACTATGGCTACACCTTC.

The DNA for the CDR3 is TGTGCCAGCAGCTTAGCGGGGTTTTTAATGAACACTGAAGCTTTCTTT. Translated: CASSLAGFLMNTEAFF. V usage is TRBV7-9 and J usage is TRBJ1-1; D uncertain. CDR3 length equals 16 residues. Germline V CDR1 and CDR2: SEHNR, FQNEAQ (reference sequence). The V gene lost 0 bases and the J gene lost 0 bases, with 11 bases spanning the gap.

With regard to this clone: Other DNA sequences within the sample encode an identical CDR3. This rearrangement joins TRBV7-3 to TRBJ2-2; TRBD1 is a possible D gene (5 bases). Germline assignment: CDR1 SGHTA and CDR2 FQGTGA. The CDR3 sequence is 14 residues long. Trimming removed 6 bases from V and 8 bases from J, with 16 bases in between. This CDR3 is CASRLDSAGGELFF. The CDR3 DNA sequence: TGTGCCAGCAGGCTCGACAGTGCCGGTGGGGAGCTGTTTTTT.

The chain links TRBV2 to TRBJ1-5, with unresolved D. In germline, CDR1 is SNHLY, CDR2 FYNNEI. The CDR3 length is 14 residues. V lost 3 bases to trimming and J lost 0 bases, with 6 bases between them. CDR3: CASSEEYSNQPQHF. CDR3 sequence (DNA): TGTGCCAGCAGTGAGGAATATAGCAATCAGCCCCAGCATTTT.

This clone ranks as medium-sized (0.01 to 0.1%). V and J are TRBV5-1 and TRBJ1-1; weak D call: TRBD1 (5 bases). Germline V gene data show CDR1 as SGHRS and CDR2 as YFSETQ. V dropped 7 bases and J dropped 3 bases, with 16 bases sitting between them. This CDR3 spans 14 amino acids. The CDR3 bases are TGCGCCAGCTTCAGGGAAGGACGGGACACTGAAGCTTTCTTT. This gives the protein CASFREGRDTEAFF.

The J gene is TRBJ2-3, the V gene TRBV6-6, with 7 bases matching TRBD1. CDR3 length equals 15 residues. The germline V gene encodes CDR1 MNHNY and CDR2 SVGAGI (reference sequence). J was trimmed by 3 bases and V by 0 bases; bases with no gene match: 3. Here the CDR3 DNA reads TGTGCCAGCAGTTACTCCACGGACAGGACAGATACGCAGTATTTT. Protein sequence: CASSYSTDRTDTQYF.

V gene TRBV11-2 combines with J gene TRBJ2-1; D is possibly TRBD1 or TRBD2 (5 bases each). Germline V lookup: CDR1 SGHAT, CDR2 FQNNGV. The CDR3 contains 15 residues. V lost 2 bases and J 10 bases, leaving 18 bases between the germline ends. CDR3 in DNA: TGTGCCAGCAGCTTATTTGACACCGGGGCTCAAGAGCAGTTCTTC. This gives the protein CASSLFDTGAQEQFF.

The rearrangement uses TRBV29-1 and TRBJ2-1, with 12 nucleotides matching TRBD2. CDR1 and CDR2 (germline): SQVTM, ANQGSEA. Losses at the gene ends were 0 bases for V and 5 bases for J; bases not matched to a gene: 8. The CDR3 has 17 residues. The CDR3 spells CSVEDRLTSGGNNEQFF. CDR3 nucleotides: TGCAGCGTTGAAGATCGGTTAACTAGCGGGGGGAACAATGAGCAGTTCTTC.

The genes are TRBV2 and TRBJ1-1; D is possibly TRBD1 (5 bases). The CDR3 consists of 14 residues. V was clipped by 6 bases and J by 6 bases, with 17 bases between them. From germline, CDR1 is SNHLY and CDR2 FYNNEI. The CDR3 region has the DNA TGTGCCAGCAGCTTCGGGCAGGGCTGGCCTGAAGCTTTCTTT. Protein sequence: CASSFGQGWPEAFF.

Note on this clone: Different DNA sequences within this sample yield the same CDR3. The CDR3 loop is CASSLKSGQETQYF. The CDR3, as DNA: TGTGCCAGCAGTTTAAAAAGCGGTCAAGAGACCCAGTACTTC. This chain joins TRBV27 and TRBJ2-5, with D possibly TRBD2 on 5 matching bases. V dropped 2 bases and J dropped 2 bases, with 9 bases sitting between them. Germline CDR1 reads MNHEY; CDR2 reads SMNVEV (reference sequence). CDR3 length: 14 amino acids.

This rearrangement joins TRBV7-3 to TRBJ2-5; TRBD2 agrees at 8 bases. The J segment lost 0 bases and the V segment lost 5 bases, leaving 5 bases of the junction unmatched. CDR3 length: 15 amino acids. Germline assignment: CDR1 SGHTA and CDR2 FQGTGA. The CDR3 DNA reads TGTGCCAGCAGCGCAGTAGCGGGAAACCAAGAGACCCAGTACTTC. Translated: CASSAVAGNQETQYF.

V gene TRBV23-1 combines with J gene TRBJ2-1, with a possible D match to TRBD2 (8 bases). TRBV23-1 is identified as an open reading frame with a role that is uncertain. The V end lost 6 bases, the J end lost 2 bases, and 38 bases lay between the germline ends. CDR3 size: 23 residues. Here the CDR3 reads CASSPGGGQAAGLAGLPYNEQFF. For the CDR3, the DNA is TGCGCCAGCAGCCCTGGGGGCGGACAGGCCGCAGGGCTAGCGGGTCTCCCCTACAATGAGCAGTTCTTC.

The V and J genes are TRBV28 and TRBJ2-6; TRBD1 matches 8 bases. This CDR3 is 16 amino acids long. From germline, CDR1 is MDHEN and CDR2 SYDVKM. Germline trimming cut 8 bases from V and 0 bases from J; bases unmatched to any gene: 6. This CDR3 reads CASEQGELSGANVLTF. The CDR3 DNA follows: TGTGCCAGCGAACAGGGGGAACTCTCTGGGGCCAACGTCCTGACTTTC.

The V gene is TRBV28, the J gene TRBJ1-2; tentatively, D is TRBD1 (6 bases). V gave up 6 bases and J gave up 3 bases, with 14 bases separating them. The CDR3 has 14 amino acids. Germline lookup yields CDR1 MDHEN and CDR2 SYDVKM. CDR3 nucleotides: TGTGCCAGCAGCCCTGCCGGGGGGCACTATGGCTACACCTTC. It specifies CASSPAGGHYGYTF.

The gene calls are TRBV12-5 and TRBJ2-7, with TRBD1 matching 8 bases. CDR1 is LGHNT, CDR2 FRNRAP, per germline. This CDR3 spans 14 amino acids. The ends lost 1 base at V and 7 bases at J; junction bases unmatched: 6. The CDR3 nucleotides are TGTGCTAGTGGTTTGGGAGGTACAGGGGGTGAGCAGTACTTC. Protein: CASGLGGTGGEQYF.

A single count supports this clone. CDR3 nucleotides: TGTGCCAGCAGCTTAAGGGGGCTCTGGAAGACAGATACGCAGTATTTT. Protein sequence: CASSLRGLWKTDTQYF. This sequence joins TRBV11-2 and TRBJ2-3; TRBD1 matches at 7 bases. The CDR3 contains 16 residues. Trimming cost V 2 bases and J 3 bases; bases outside gene matches: 8. Germline V gene sequence: CDR1 SGHAT, CDR2 FQNNGV.

The rearrangement joins TRBV7-2 to TRBJ2-1, with D maybe TRBD2 (6 bases). The CDR3 loop spans 15 amino acids. Germline assignment: CDR1 SGHTA and CDR2 FQGNSA. The V gene lost 1 base and the J gene lost 1 base, with 8 bases spanning the gap. CDR3 region: CASSLERVSYNEQFF. CDR3 bases: TGTGCCAGCAGCTTAGAGCGGGTGTCCTACAATGAGCAGTTCTTC.

The chain joins TRBV5-1 to TRBJ1-4; 8 bases map to TRBD1. Trimming took 0 bases from V and 4 from J; bases not matched to a gene: 2. Germline-derived CDR1 and CDR2 are SGHRS and YFSETQ. The CDR3 runs 15 residues. Here the CDR3 DNA reads TGCGCCAGCAGCTTGGCCGGACAGGGTAATGAAAAACTGTTTTTT. Its protein is CASSLAGQGNEKLFF.

V and J are TRBV10-1 and TRBJ2-7, with D possibly called TRBD1 or TRBD2 (5 bases each). The CDR3 has 13 residues. The germline gives CDR1 WNHNN, CDR2 SYGVQD (reference sequence). Trimming shortened V by 6 bases and J by 2 bases, and 11 bases separated the two germline ends. In DNA, the CDR3 is TGCGCCAGCAGCTCCGGGACGCCCTACGAGCAGTACTTC. Its protein is CASSSGTPYEQYF.

The chain couples TRBV28 to TRBJ1-5, with TRBD1 as a possible D gene (5 bases). CDR1 and CDR2 (germline): MDHEN, SYDVKM. This CDR3 is 13 amino acids long. The V end was cut by 5 bases, the J end by 3 bases, with 8 bases between. CDR3 sequence: CASSGGFNQPQHF. The CDR3 nucleotides are TGTGCCAGCAGTGGGGGGTTCAATCAGCCCCAGCATTTT.

The rearrangement uses TRBV10-3 and TRBJ1-2; D is perhaps TRBD1 (6 bases). This CDR3 region has 16 residues. Germline CDR1 and CDR2: ENHRY and SYGVKD. Trimming removed 2 bases from V and 6 bases from J, with 19 bases in between. The CDR3 sequence: CAISESRSEDRNGYTF. The CDR3 DNA reads as TGTGCCATCAGTGAGAGTCGAAGCGAAGACAGGAATGGCTACACCTTC.